Shown below are 20 T cell receptor beta chains from a single sample sequenced in a study of cytomegalovirus exposure and HLA in healthy donors. The PCR made use of 60 Vbeta and 13 Jbeta primers. Assay: immunoSEQ multiplex PCR; the TCRdb copy retains only in-frame clones and omits some. The sample records approximately 100,000 clones, about 80% being singletons. The sample taken for sequencing was PBMCs. These receptors all stem from a human donor in good health.

The CDR3 DNA follows: TGTGCCAGCAGCTTGGAGGGCGAACGGCCCCTCCACTTT. Amino acid sequence: CASSLEGERPLHF. This sequence joins TRBV7-2 and TRBJ1-6; unclear D gene. This CDR3 is 13 amino acids long. Germline loops: CDR1 SGHTA, CDR2 FQGNSA. The ends were cut back, 3 bases at V and 13 bases at J, with 13 bases in the middle.

This clone was detected only a few times. The chain carries TRBV6-6 and TRBJ1-2, with 8 bases fitting TRBD1. The V gene's germline CDR1 is MNHNY and CDR2 SVGAGI (reference sequence). V shed 7 bases, J shed 8 bases, and the junction held 15 bases outside the gene matches. CDR3 size: 15 residues. CDR3 sequence: CASTPGQALLGGYTF. The CDR3 region has the DNA TGTGCCAGCACCCCGGGACAGGCCCTTCTAGGAGGCTACACCTTC.

V usage is TRBV19 and J usage is TRBJ2-3, with 15 bases fitting TRBD2. CDR3 size: 17 residues. Unmatched junction bases numbered 8, after V lost 6 bases and J lost 4 bases. Germline V gene sequence: CDR1 LNHDA, CDR2 SQIVND (reference sequence). The CDR3 region is CASSQRTSGRGADTQYF. CDR3 coding DNA: TGTGCCAGTAGCCAAAGGACTAGCGGGAGGGGGGCAGATACGCAGTATTTT.

Only a few counts were recorded for this clone. V usage is TRBV7-9 and J usage is TRBJ1-1, with 10 bases fitting TRBD1. Unmatched junction bases numbered 7, after V lost 6 bases and J lost 0 bases. The CDR3 is 16 amino acids. Germline values: CDR1 SEHNR, CDR2 FQNEAQ (reference sequence). CDR3 DNA: TGTGCCAGCAGTCGTCCGGGACAGGGGCTGAACACTGAAGCTTTCTTT. It is translated as CASSRPGQGLNTEAFF.

The chain recombines TRBV6-5 with TRBJ2-7; 7 bases are shared with TRBD1. The CDR3 is 14 amino acids. J was trimmed by 0 bases and V by 7 bases; bases with no gene match: 6. The germline CDR1 and CDR2 sequences are MNHEY and SVGAGI. The CDR3 sequence: CASTRDSNSYEQYF. The CDR3 nucleotides read TGTGCCAGCACCCGGGACAGCAACTCCTACGAGCAGTACTTC.

The chain joins TRBV30 to TRBJ2-7; TRBD1 matches at 10 bases. V shed 3 bases, J shed 0 bases, and the junction held 8 bases outside the gene matches. Germline CDR1 is GTSNPN and CDR2 is SVGIG (reference sequence). This CDR3 region has 16 residues. The CDR3 is CAWRGWTGGISYEQYF. In DNA, the CDR3 is TGTGCCTGGAGGGGATGGACAGGGGGGATCTCCTACGAGCAGTACTTC.

The chain recombines TRBV5-1 with TRBJ1-2; 7 bases map to TRBD1. From germline, CDR1 is SGHRS and CDR2 YFSETQ. V was pared by 5 bases and J by 7 bases, with 8 bases of the junction left unmatched. The CDR3 sequence is 13 residues long. The CDR3 DNA follows: TGCGCCAGCAGTATAGGGGGCTCGGGTGGCTACACCTTC. Translated: CASSIGGSGGYTF.

This clone appeared once. The chain combines TRBV23-1 with TRBJ2-2, with a tentative D call TRBD1 (6 bases). TRBV23-1 is designated an ORF whose function remains uncertain. The V end lost 9 bases, the J end lost 3 bases, and 17 bases lay between the germline ends. This CDR3 contains 15 residues. CDR3 nucleotide sequence: TGCGCCAGGCAACAGGGACGGGGTGACACCGGGGAGCTGTTTTTT. It yields the protein CARQQGRGDTGELFF.

V is TRBV28 and J is TRBJ1-2, with a tentative D call TRBD1 (5 bases). The CDR3 length is 18 residues. Germline V lookup: CDR1 MDHEN, CDR2 SYDVKM. V was cut by 3 bases and J by 6 bases, with 26 bases left in between. This CDR3 is CASSFAVGGYRVDHGYTF. The CDR3 DNA reads as TGTGCCAGCAGTTTTGCGGTTGGGGGGTATCGGGTGGATCATGGCTACACCTTC.

The genes are TRBV5-8 and TRBJ1-5, with no clear D. This CDR3 spans 17 amino acids. Germline V lookup: CDR1 SGHTS, CDR2 YDEGEE. The V and J ends lost 1 base and 1 base respectively, with 15 bases between them. The CDR3 DNA reads as TGTGCCAGCAGCTTGTTATTGGGAGGTTGGAGCAATCAGCCCCAGCATTTT. It translates to CASSLLLGGWSNQPQHF.

The chain links TRBV6-5 to TRBJ2-5; D not certain. The J call may be mistaken, given a closer DNA end match to TRBJ2-7. The CDR3 sequence is 13 residues long. Per germline, CDR1 MNHEY and CDR2 SVGAGI. The CDR3 sequence is CASSSLLRGEQYF. In DNA form, the CDR3 reads TGTGCCAGCAGTTCCCTTTTGCGCGGCGAGCAGTACTTC.

The V gene is TRBV6-1, the J gene TRBJ1-1; the D gene is possibly TRBD1 (6 bases). Germline V gene lookup returns CDR1 MNHNS and CDR2 SASEGT. Trimming cost V 6 bases and J 1 base, with 9 bases left between them. The CDR3 sequence is 13 residues long. The CDR3 sequence: CASRVTGNTEAFF. DNA for the CDR3: TGTGCCAGCAGGGTGACAGGGAACACTGAAGCTTTCTTT.

This clone appeared a single time. The chain links TRBV5-1 to TRBJ2-1, with 10 nucleotides matching TRBD2. Trimming removed 3 bases from V and 4 bases from J; junction bases left unmatched: 16. The CDR3 is 19 residues long. Looked up from germline, CDR1 is SGHRS and CDR2 is YFSETQ. The CDR3 loop reads CASSSGVDLAGVSYNEQFF. Here the CDR3 DNA reads TGCGCCAGCAGCTCCGGGGTGGATCTAGCGGGGGTCTCTTACAATGAGCAGTTCTTC. Complete variable domain (other parts from reference TRBV5-1 and TRBJ2-1): KAGVTQTPRYLIKTRGQQVTLSCSPISGHRSVSWYQQTPGQGLQFLFEYFSETQRNKGNFPGRFSGRQFSNSRSEMNVSTLELGDSALYLCASSSGVDLAGVSYNEQFFGPGTRLTVL.

The rearrangement links TRBV27 to TRBJ2-1, with 12 bases aligning to TRBD2. The CDR3 is 16 amino acids. V lost 0 bases to trimming and J lost 7 bases; unmatched junction nucleotides: 4. Germline CDR1 and CDR2: MNHEY and SMNVEV (reference sequence). CDR3 coding DNA: TGTGCCAGCAGTTTATCGCGAGGACTAGCGGGAAATGAGCAGTTCTTC. Encoded protein: CASSLSRGLAGNEQFF.

The chain joins TRBV6-1 to TRBJ2-7; D gene unclear. The CDR3 runs to 14 residues. Between the trimmed V and J ends, which lost 3 bases and 4 bases, there was a span of 13 bases. CDR1 is MNHNS, CDR2 SASEGT, per germline. CDR3 DNA: TGTGCCAGCAGTGACTTCGCGGTATCTTACGAGCAGTACTTC. This encodes CASSDFAVSYEQYF.

The chain has TRBV5-1 and TRBJ2-7, with TRBD1 identical over 7 bases. J gave up 6 bases and V 1 base, and 7 bases lay outside the gene matches. The CDR3 length is 14 residues. Per the germline V gene, CDR1 is SGHRS and CDR2 is YFSETQ. The CDR3 region is CASSLTGAVIEQYF. The DNA of the CDR3 is TGCGCCAGCAGCTTGACAGGGGCTGTGATCGAGCAGTACTTC.

This chain joins TRBV2 and TRBJ1-1; no clear D. Germline CDR1 is SNHLY and CDR2 is FYNNEI. The CDR3 is 14 amino acids. Trimming took 6 bases from V and 5 from J, leaving 16 bases between them. The CDR3 region is CASRAGSWRTEAFF. The DNA for the CDR3 is TGTGCCAGCAGAGCCGGGAGTTGGAGGACTGAAGCTTTCTTT.

This chain uses TRBV4-2 with TRBJ2-5; D possibly corresponds to TRBD1 (6 bases). CDR3 length: 16 residues. Germline CDR1 is LGHNA and CDR2 is YNFKEQ. Trimming cost V 4 bases and J 0 bases, with 15 bases left between them. The CDR3 DNA reads as TGTGCCAGCAGCCGGGAAACAGGGCAGTACCAAGAGACCCAGTACTTC. Its translation is CASSRETGQYQETQYF.

The V and J genes are TRBV11-2 and TRBJ2-5, with TRBD2 matching 9 bases. The junction had 12 bases not matched to a gene; V was cut back by 5 bases and J by 5 bases. The CDR3 sequence is 16 residues long. Germline loops: CDR1 SGHAT, CDR2 FQNNGV. The CDR3 is CASSLGAGGGSETQYF. The CDR3 DNA reads as TGTGCCAGCAGCCTAGGGGCGGGAGGGGGTTCGGAGACCCAGTACTTC.

This CDR3 is CASSSGGLGTGELFF. The DNA of the CDR3 is TGCGCCAGTTCATCAGGGGGCTTAGGGACCGGGGAGCTGTTTTTT. The rearrangement joins TRBV5-1 to TRBJ2-2; 8 bases are a match to TRBD1. The germline CDR1 and CDR2 sequences are SGHRS and YFSETQ. This CDR3 region has 15 residues. Losses at the gene ends were 8 bases for V and 5 bases for J; bases not matched to a gene: 11.